A selection of T cell receptor beta chains follows, all from one sample in a study of blood T cell repertoires in COVID-19. Data came from immunoSEQ multiplex PCR; TCRdb stores just in-frame clones and leaves some out. The sample has 65,000 to 95,000 clones, 70% to 85% seen once; the top ten hold 20% to 25%. Sequencing was performed on peripheral blood. These receptor sequences come from a woman aged 45-60 years with acute or convalescent COVID-19. CDR3s include the opening cysteine and the closing phenylalanine or tryptophan. Each record gives: J gene, CDR3 length, V gene, D gene, clone size, CDR3 DNA, CDR3 protein. D genes are given only for firm matches. Only part of the rows carry a size: once, few, many, or a class if the clone is expanded.

>TRBJ1-4|14|TRBV7-2|TRBD1|.
TGTGCCAGCAGGGCAGACAGGGTAAATGAAAAACTGTTTTTT
CASRADRVNEKLFF
>TRBJ1-2|14|TRBV6-1|.|.
TGTGCCAGCAGCCTGGACAGCCATAACTATGGCTACACCTTC
CASSLDSHNYGYTF
>TRBJ2-3|13|TRBV7-2|.|.
TGTGCCACCGCGGAGTTTAGCACAGATACGCAGTATTTT
CATAEFSTDTQYF
>TRBJ1-1|11|TRBV29-1|TRBD1|.
TGCAGCGGTTACAGGGGGACTGAAGCTTTCTTT
CSGYRGTEAFF
>TRBJ2-7|16|TRBV4-3|TRBD1|.
TGCGCCAGCAGCGAAAAAGGGACAGGGCCACCCTACGAGCAGTACTTC
CASSEKGTGPPYEQYF
>TRBJ1-1|14|TRBV4-1|.|few
TGCGCCAGCAGCCCGGGGATCATGAACACTGAAGCTTTCTTT
CASSPGIMNTEAFF
>TRBJ2-5|15|TRBV18|TRBD1|.
TGTGCCAGCTCACCAAACAGGGGTTCCGAAGAGACCCAGTACTTC
CASSPNRGSEETQYF
>TRBJ1-1|18|TRBV4-3|.|.
TGCGCCAGCAGCCAAGGGGTTGGCCAGGGAGGAGGGAACACTGAAGCTTTCTTT
CASSQGVGQGGGNTEAFF
>TRBJ1-1|16|TRBV6-5|.|.
TGTGCCAGCAGTTACGGCGGCGGATTGACTAACACTGAAGCTTTCTTT
CASSYGGGLTNTEAFF
>TRBJ1-5|15|TRBV7-8|TRBD1|few
TGTGCCAGCAGCCTGGGACAGACTTTCAATCAGCCCCAGCATTTT
CASSLGQTFNQPQHF
>TRBJ1-4|17|TRBV4-2|TRBD1|.
TGTGCCAGCAGCCAACTTGGACAGGGGGCGCGGGACGAAAAACTGTTTTTT
CASSQLGQGARDEKLFF
>TRBJ2-6|18|TRBV11-2|TRBD1|.
TGTGCCAGCAGCTCAAGGGGGCCCCGCCACTCTGGGGCCAACGTCCTGACTTTC
CASSSRGPRHSGANVLTF
>TRBJ2-1|14|TRBV5-1|.|.
TGCGCCAGCAGCGGCACAGGGTCCTACAATGAGCAGTTCTTC
CASSGTGSYNEQFF
>TRBJ2-5|16|TRBV7-6|TRBD2|once
TGTGCCAGCAGCTTAGTTATTACTAGCGGGCAAGAGACCCAGTACTTC
CASSLVITSGQETQYF
>TRBJ2-1|14|TRBV11-2|TRBD2|.
TGTGCCAGCAGCTTAACCAGCGGGAGCTCTGAGCAGTTCTTC
CASSLTSGSSEQFF
>TRBJ1-5|16|TRBV7-2|TRBD1|few
TGTGCCAGCAGCCCCACGACAGGGACCAGTACTGGGCCCCAGCATTTT
CASSPTTGTSTGPQHF
>TRBJ2-1|17|TRBV5-4|TRBD1|.
TGTGCCAGCAGCCTGGGCGGGACAGGGAACCCCCTTGATGAGCAGTTCTTC
CASSLGGTGNPLDEQFF
>TRBJ1-5|15|TRBV28|.|.
TGTGCCAGCAGTTTACGGTTGGGGCCCAGTCAGCCCCAGCATTTT
CASSLRLGPSQPQHF
>TRBJ2-7|15|TRBV6-2/TRBV6-3|.|.
TGTGCCAGCAGTTACTACGGGAGAAGCGCTTCATGGCAGTACTTC
CASSYYGRSASWQYF
>TRBJ2-3|15|TRBV5-5|TRBD1|.
TGTGCCAGCAGCGTGACAGGGGGACGCACAGATACGCAGTATTTT
CASSVTGGRTDTQYF
>TRBJ1-2|16|TRBV6-1|TRBD1|.
TGTGCCAGCAGTGCCAGGACAGGGGGCGGTATCTATGGCTACACCTTC
CASSARTGGGIYGYTF
>TRBJ2-4|14|TRBV7-9|.|.
TGTGCCAGCAGCTTAGGCGGACTGGTAAACATTCAGTACTTC
CASSLGGLVNIQYF
>TRBJ1-3|15|TRBV4-2|.|.
TGTGCCAGCAGCCAAGCAACCCTCCGGGGAAACACCATATATTTT
CASSQATLRGNTIYF
>TRBJ2-4|15|TRBV5-6|.|.
TGTGCCAGCAGCCAAGTCAAGGGAGACAAAAACATTCAGTACTTC
CASSQVKGDKNIQYF
>TRBJ2-1|15|TRBV6-5|TRBD2|.
TGTGCCAGCACTAGGGCGGGGGGGATTTACAATGAGCAGTTCTTC
CASTRAGGIYNEQFF